A selection of T cell receptor beta chains follows, all from one sample in a study of blood T cell repertoires in COVID-19. The assay was immunoSEQ multiplex PCR, and TCRdb's table has in-frame clones only and misses some. The repertoire holds 250,000 to 350,000 clones, with around 89% as singletons. Sequencing was performed on peripheral blood. These receptors all come from a woman between 50 and 59 years old with COVID-19, enrolled during active disease. The CDR3 runs from the conserved cysteine through the conserved F or W. Fields, in order: CDR3 length, D gene, J gene, clone size, V gene, CDR3 DNA, CDR3 protein. The D gene is left open where the match is weak. Some rows have no size entry. The others give once, few or many, or a class for an expanded clone.

cdr3_length: 16; d_call: NA; j_call: TRBJ2-2; clone_size: many; v_call: TRBV21-1; cdr3_nt: TGTGCCAGCAGCCGAACGGACAGGAGGAAAACCGGGGAGCTGTTTTTT; cdr3_aa: CASSRTDRRKTGELFF
cdr3_length: 10; d_call: NA; j_call: TRBJ2-1; clone_size: NA; v_call: TRBV20-1; cdr3_nt: TGCAGCATCTTACTCGGGGAGCAGTTCTTC; cdr3_aa: CSILLGEQFF
cdr3_length: 14; d_call: NA; j_call: TRBJ1-1; clone_size: NA; v_call: TRBV5-1; cdr3_nt: TGCGCCAGCAGCTTGGGGGGCGGTAACACTGAAGCTTTCTTT; cdr3_aa: CASSLGGGNTEAFF
cdr3_length: 15; d_call: NA; j_call: TRBJ1-2; clone_size: NA; v_call: TRBV18; cdr3_nt: TGTGCCAGCTCACCAGGCCGCCCAGATAACTATGGCTACACCTTC; cdr3_aa: CASSPGRPDNYGYTF
cdr3_length: 15; d_call: NA; j_call: TRBJ1-1; clone_size: few; v_call: TRBV19; cdr3_nt: TGTGCCAGTAGTATAGACGGGCGGGCCGAGTCTGAAGCTTTCTTT; cdr3_aa: CASSIDGRAESEAFF
cdr3_length: 15; d_call: TRBD1; j_call: TRBJ2-2; clone_size: NA; v_call: TRBV27; cdr3_nt: TGTGCCAGCACCCCGGACAGGGCGAACACCGGGGAGCTGTTTTTT; cdr3_aa: CASTPDRANTGELFF
cdr3_length: 14; d_call: NA; j_call: TRBJ1-5; clone_size: NA; v_call: TRBV6-5; cdr3_nt: TGTGCCAGCAGTTACGGGTACAGAGATCAGCCCCAGCATTTT; cdr3_aa: CASSYGYRDQPQHF
cdr3_length: 16; d_call: NA; j_call: TRBJ2-3; clone_size: NA; v_call: TRBV4-2; cdr3_nt: TGTGCCAGCAGCCAAGATGGGCTAGCCGACACAGATACGCAGTATTTT; cdr3_aa: CASSQDGLADTDTQYF
cdr3_length: 16; d_call: NA; j_call: TRBJ2-1; clone_size: NA; v_call: TRBV18; cdr3_nt: TGTGCCAGCTCACCAGAAACAGGGATCTCCTACAATGAGCAGTTCTTC; cdr3_aa: CASSPETGISYNEQFF
cdr3_length: 16; d_call: TRBD1; j_call: TRBJ1-5; clone_size: NA; v_call: TRBV19; cdr3_nt: TGTGCCAGTAGTTCCCAACAGGGGGCGAGGGGTCAGCCCCAGCATTTT; cdr3_aa: CASSSQQGARGQPQHF
cdr3_length: 16; d_call: NA; j_call: TRBJ2-3; clone_size: once; v_call: TRBV27; cdr3_nt: TGTGCCAGCAGTTTAGCTGTCGTTCAGGGCACAGATACGCAGTATTTT; cdr3_aa: CASSLAVVQGTDTQYF
cdr3_length: 15; d_call: TRBD2; j_call: TRBJ2-7; clone_size: NA; v_call: TRBV19; cdr3_nt: TGTGCCAGTAGTATTCGACTAGCGGGAGCTACTGAGCAGTACTTC; cdr3_aa: CASSIRLAGATEQYF
cdr3_length: 15; d_call: NA; j_call: TRBJ2-5; clone_size: NA; v_call: TRBV7-2; cdr3_nt: TGTGCCAGCAGCTTAGTTCGGTCGTACCAAGAGACCCAGTACTTC; cdr3_aa: CASSLVRSYQETQYF
cdr3_length: 15; d_call: TRBD1; j_call: TRBJ2-2; clone_size: NA; v_call: TRBV11-2; cdr3_nt: TGTGCCAGCAGCCAGAAAAGACAGGGGTCCGGGGAGCTGTTTTTT; cdr3_aa: CASSQKRQGSGELFF
cdr3_length: 13; d_call: TRBD1; j_call: TRBJ1-5; clone_size: once; v_call: TRBV30; cdr3_nt: TGTGCCTGGAGTATGGGACAGGGTCAGCCCCAGCATTTT; cdr3_aa: CAWSMGQGQPQHF
cdr3_length: 13; d_call: TRBD2; j_call: TRBJ2-2; clone_size: NA; v_call: TRBV27; cdr3_nt: TGTGCCAGCAGGCGGGAGAGTTTCGGGGAGCTGTTTTTT; cdr3_aa: CASRRESFGELFF
cdr3_length: 15; d_call: TRBD1; j_call: TRBJ2-2; clone_size: NA; v_call: TRBV3-1/TRBV3-2; cdr3_nt: TGTGCCAGCAGCCGCGGACAGGGGGGCACCGGGGAGCTGTTTTTT; cdr3_aa: CASSRGQGGTGELFF
cdr3_length: 14; d_call: TRBD1; j_call: TRBJ2-7; clone_size: NA; v_call: TRBV2; cdr3_nt: TGTGCCAGCAGCCGGGTCCTCACGTCGGGACAGATAGGCTTC; cdr3_aa: CASSRVLTSGQIGF
cdr3_length: 15; d_call: TRBD1; j_call: TRBJ1-5; clone_size: NA; v_call: TRBV6-5; cdr3_nt: TGTGCCAGCAGTTTAGGGGGCTATAGCAATCAGCCCCAGCATTTT; cdr3_aa: CASSLGGYSNQPQHF
cdr3_length: 13; d_call: NA; j_call: TRBJ1-1; clone_size: NA; v_call: TRBV2; cdr3_nt: TGTGCCAGCATCGTGGGAGGTAGCACTGAAGCTTTCTTT; cdr3_aa: CASIVGGSTEAFF
cdr3_length: 20; d_call: TRBD2; j_call: TRBJ2-3; clone_size: NA; v_call: TRBV5-1; cdr3_nt: TGCGCCAGCAGAAGGCTCTGGGGAGGGACCGGGACTAGCGACACAGATACGCAGTATTTT; cdr3_aa: CASRRLWGGTGTSDTDTQYF
cdr3_length: 13; d_call: NA; j_call: TRBJ1-3; clone_size: NA; v_call: TRBV29-1; cdr3_nt: TGCAGCGGCCGGGACAACTCTGGAAACACCATATATTTT; cdr3_aa: CSGRDNSGNTIYF
cdr3_length: 15; d_call: TRBD2; j_call: TRBJ2-7; clone_size: NA; v_call: TRBV10-2; cdr3_nt: TGCGCCAGCAGTCCTTTAGCGGGAGGGCCTTACGAGCAGTACTTC; cdr3_aa: CASSPLAGGPYEQYF
cdr3_length: 15; d_call: TRBD2; j_call: TRBJ2-1; clone_size: NA; v_call: TRBV19; cdr3_nt: TGTGCCAGTAGTATTGGCCTGGGACTAGCCCATGAGCAGTTCTTC; cdr3_aa: CASSIGLGLAHEQFF
cdr3_length: 14; d_call: NA; j_call: TRBJ2-7; clone_size: NA; v_call: TRBV19; cdr3_nt: TGTGCCAGTAGTATTTGGCAGGGAGGCGACGAGCAGTACTTC; cdr3_aa: CASSIWQGGDEQYF
cdr3_length: 16; d_call: NA; j_call: TRBJ1-6; clone_size: few; v_call: TRBV27; cdr3_nt: TGTGCCAGCAGTATAAAGGGGGTTACGTATAATTCACCCCTCCACTTT; cdr3_aa: CASSIKGVTYNSPLHF
cdr3_length: 18; d_call: TRBD2; j_call: TRBJ2-7; clone_size: few; v_call: TRBV13; cdr3_nt: TGTGCCAGCAGCCGCGGAGGGACTAGCGGGAGGTATCAGTACGAGCAGTACTTC; cdr3_aa: CASSRGGTSGRYQYEQYF
cdr3_length: 16; d_call: TRBD2; j_call: TRBJ2-2; clone_size: NA; v_call: TRBV9; cdr3_nt: TGTGCCAGCAGCGTCTGGCTAGCGGGAGCGGTCGGGGAGCTGTTTTTT; cdr3_aa: CASSVWLAGAVGELFF
cdr3_length: 17; d_call: TRBD2; j_call: TRBJ2-1; clone_size: NA; v_call: TRBV7-3; cdr3_nt: TGTGCCAGCAGCTCCAGGCCGGGACTAGCTTTAGGCAATGAGCAGTTCTTC; cdr3_aa: CASSSRPGLALGNEQFF